This is a list of T cell receptor beta chains from one sample in a study of radiation and T cells in renal cell carcinoma. Repertoires were generated with immunoSEQ multiplex PCR, while TCRdb's copy carries only in-frame clones and drops some. The top ten hold 1.5% to 2% of the sample, which has some 130,000 clones, approximately 78% seen once. Here the sequenced sample was blood, taken from a patient whose treatment included radiotherapy and nephrectomy. These TCRs come from a woman aged 55-70 years with renal cell carcinoma. Each CDR3 is given without its conserved first and last residue. Size values are once, few and many counts, or a class for expanded clones, and some rows have none.

j_call v_call clone_size cdr3_aa
TRBJ2-3 TRBV5-1 once ASSLGAGGSTDTQY
TRBJ2-5 TRBV4-1 - ASSPGLAGDETQY
TRBJ2-7 TRBV6-1 - ASSLRSQGAGEQY
TRBJ1-3 TRBV2 few ASRSGNTIY
TRBJ1-2 TRBV6-1 many ASSDINRVGNGYT
TRBJ2-1 TRBV18 - ASSPPGNEQF
TRBJ2-3 TRBV5-6 - ASSLRLITSTDTQY
TRBJ1-3 TRBV9 - ASSTDNTIY
TRBJ2-5 TRBV9 - ASSVGGGYQETQY
TRBJ1-2 TRBV5-6 - ASSFGRSAPYGYT
TRBJ2-7 TRBV5-7 few ASSLRATYEQY
TRBJ1-4 TRBV4-1 - ASSRGQGIEPNEKLF
TRBJ2-7 TRBV16 - ASSLSLGEQY
TRBJ1-1 TRBV20-1 once SASYTEAF
TRBJ2-7 TRBV30 - AWGRGTGSYEQY
TRBJ2-3 TRBV19 - ASSIEYGLADTQY
TRBJ2-2 TRBV5-1 - ASSSIAGANTGELF
TRBJ2-1 TRBV6-1 - ASAEAEEWF
TRBJ2-2 TRBV19 - ASSIQWGPLPPWELF
TRBJ2-2 TRBV5-1 once ASSGLAGSSNTGELF
TRBJ1-1 TRBV7-2 few ASSFPGGMNTEAF
TRBJ2-7 TRBV7-2 - ASSQGLAGGLGEQY